One sample yielded the 24 T cell receptor beta chains listed below, sequenced in a study of technical replicates of blood from a few donors. Assay used: immunoSEQ multiplex PCR; TCRdb lists only in-frame clones, some missing. Here the sample spans about 97,000 clones, 85% to 95% being singletons. Sequencing was done on a sample of T cells isolated from PBMCs. These receptors all stem from a human donor in good health.

The gene calls are TRBV30 and TRBJ2-1, with 8 bases matching TRBD2. The CDR3 is 17 amino acids. Germline V gene lookup returns CDR1 GTSNPN and CDR2 SVGIG (reference sequence). V shed 2 bases, J shed 0 bases, and the junction held 9 bases outside the gene matches. CDR3 coding DNA: TGTGCCTGGAGTCGGTCTAGCGGGTTGAGCTCCTACAATGAGCAGTTCTTC. Translation gives CAWSRSSGLSSYNEQFF.

The V call is TRBV7-2, the J call TRBJ1-1; D is uncertain. Germline lookup yields CDR1 SGHTA and CDR2 FQGNSA. V gave up 1 base and J gave up 4 bases, with 10 bases separating them. The CDR3 consists of 14 residues. This CDR3 is CASSLDGELTEAFF. CDR3 DNA: TGTGCCAGCAGCTTAGATGGAGAGCTCACTGAAGCTTTCTTT.

Turning to this clone: One junction end disagrees with the germline gene, perhaps due to a read error. V gene TRBV2 combines with J gene TRBJ1-4; D is unclear. The CDR3 contains 14 residues. Germline V gene lookup returns CDR1 SNHLY and CDR2 FYNNEI. The CDR3 here is CVSSDRLTNEKLFF. For the CDR3, the DNA is TGTGTCAGCAGTGACCGTTTAACTAATGAAAAACTGTTTTTT.

The V call is TRBV7-9, the J call TRBJ2-5; 12 positions agree with TRBD2. Germline lookup yields CDR1 SEHNR and CDR2 FQNEAQ (reference sequence). V was pared by 5 bases and J by 5 bases, with 6 bases of the junction left unmatched. This CDR3 contains 15 residues. CDR3 sequence (DNA): TGTGCCAGCAGCCTGACTAGCGGGAGAAGTGAGACCCAGTACTTC. This encodes CASSLTSGRSETQYF.

V usage is TRBV5-1 and J usage is TRBJ2-1, with 8 positions matching TRBD2. Trimming cost V 5 bases and J 6 bases; bases outside gene matches: 19. CDR3 length: 18 amino acids. The germline V gene encodes CDR1 SGHRS and CDR2 YFSETQ. The CDR3 sequence is CASRHTSGITMYFNEQFF. The CDR3 DNA is TGCGCCAGCAGGCACACTAGCGGCATCACCATGTACTTCAATGAGCAGTTCTTC.

The rearrangement links TRBV10-3 to TRBJ2-2; perhaps TRBD2 as D (7 bases). The CDR3 is 16 residues long. CDR1 is ENHRY, CDR2 SYGVKD, per germline. The V gene lost 6 bases and the J gene lost 4 bases, with 18 bases spanning the gap. CDR3 protein: CAISYGRGPGTGELFF. CDR3 in DNA: TGTGCCATCAGCTATGGGCGGGGGCCGGGCACCGGGGAGCTGTTTTTT.

This chain joins TRBV28 and TRBJ2-7, with D possibly being TRBD1 (5 bases). Germline values: CDR1 MDHEN, CDR2 SYDVKM. The CDR3 loop spans 15 amino acids. Trimming cost V 5 bases and J 7 bases, with 21 bases left between them. CDR3 in DNA: TGTGCCAGCAGTCCCACCCCCGTAGGGGCGAGAGAGCAGTACTTC. It translates to CASSPTPVGAREQYF.

A word on this clone: The sample holds other DNA sequences that translate to the same CDR3. This chain uses TRBV6-5 with TRBJ2-5; weak D call: TRBD2 (6 bases). V was shortened by 2 bases and J by 4 bases, with 8 bases between the two germline ends. CDR1 and CDR2 from the germline V gene are MNHEY and SVGAGI. The CDR3 sequence is 13 residues long. The CDR3 DNA reads as TGTGCCAGCAGTTACCTGCGGGGAGAGACCCAGTACTTC. It specifies CASSYLRGETQYF.

V and J are TRBV9 and TRBJ1-3; D call uncertain. The CDR3 is 15 amino acids. From germline, CDR1 is SGDLS and CDR2 YYNGEE. Deletions cut 0 bases from V and 0 bases from J, with 7 bases between. The CDR3 bases are TGTGCCAGCAGCGTAGACATAAGCTCTGGAAACACCATATATTTT. It yields the protein CASSVDISSGNTIYF. The entire variable domain, with the rest obtained from reference TRBV9 and TRBJ1-3, is as follows: DSGVTQTPKHLITATGQRVTLRCSPRSGDLSVYWYQQSLDQGLQFLIQYYNGEERAKGNILERFSAQQFPDLHSELNLSSLELGDSALYFCASSVDISSGNTIYFGEGSWLTVV.

The J gene is TRBJ2-1, the V gene TRBV19; the D gene is possibly TRBD2 (5 bases). Germline CDR1 LNHDA, CDR2 SQIVND (reference sequence). This CDR3 region has 14 residues. The V end lost 5 bases, the J end lost 3 bases, and 11 bases lay between the germline ends. The DNA for the CDR3 is TGTGCCAGTAGTGTTCGGGGTTACTACAATGAGCAGTTCTTC. Translating it yields CASSVRGYYNEQFF.

The genes are TRBV11-3 and TRBJ2-3, with D perhaps matching TRBD2 (5 bases). V was pared by 5 bases and J by 6 bases, with 18 bases between. The CDR3 loop spans 15 amino acids. Germline CDR1 reads SGHNT; CDR2 reads YENEEA. The DNA for the CDR3 is TGTGCCAGCAGCCTCGGACTCTCGCTCGAGGATACGCAGTATTTT. Protein sequence: CASSLGLSLEDTQYF.

The J gene is TRBJ2-1, the V gene TRBV27; 7 nucleotides agree with TRBD1. The CDR3 has 15 amino acids. Germline V gene lookup returns CDR1 MNHEY and CDR2 SMNVEV (reference sequence). The V and J ends lost 2 bases and 4 bases, in that order; junction bases with no gene match: 5. The CDR3 loop reads CASSLRDSSYNEQFF. The CDR3 DNA sequence: TGTGCCAGCAGTTTAAGGGACAGTTCTTACAATGAGCAGTTCTTC.

The chain links TRBV7-9 to TRBJ1-4; D ambiguous. The ends were cut back, 3 bases at V and 5 bases at J, with 10 bases in the middle. The CDR3 length is 14 residues. Germline values: CDR1 SEHNR, CDR2 FQNEAQ (reference sequence). In DNA, the CDR3 is TGTGCCAGCAGCTTTGGTAGCCGAAATGAAAAACTGTTTTTT. This translates into CASSFGSRNEKLFF.

J is TRBJ2-7 and V is TRBV5-1, with 8 bases matching TRBD1. Trimming took 2 bases from V and 7 from J; bases not matched to a gene: 8. CDR1 is SGHRS and CDR2 is YFSETQ in the germline V gene. This CDR3 is 14 amino acids long. The CDR3 protein is CASSLQGVSEEQYF. The CDR3 bases are TGCGCCAGCAGCTTACAGGGGGTATCGGAAGAGCAGTACTTC.

The V gene is TRBV28, the J gene TRBJ2-3; 7 bases map to TRBD2. The CDR3 has 16 amino acids. With 1 base clipped from V and 4 bases from J, the junction kept 8 bases outside the gene matches. Germline V lookup: CDR1 MDHEN, CDR2 SYDVKM. The CDR3 DNA is TGTGCCAGCAGTTTATTCCGGGAGGCCCCCCCAGATACGCAGTATTTT. It codes for CASSLFREAPPDTQYF. The full variable domain, in which reference TRBV28 and TRBJ2-3 provide the parts outside the CDR3, is DVKVTQSSRYLVKRTGEKVFLECVQDMDHENMFWYRQDPGLGLRLIYFSYDVKMKEKGDIPEGYSVSREKKERFSLILESASTNQTSMYLCASSLFREAPPDTQYFGPGTRLTVL.

The CDR3: CASTLQGLHEQFF. CDR3 nucleotides: TGTGCCAGTACCCTACAGGGGTTGCATGAGCAGTTCTTC. This chain links TRBV19 with TRBJ2-1; TRBD1 agrees at 7 bases. The junction had 8 bases not matched to a gene; V was cut back by 7 bases and J by 8 bases. The germline CDR1 and CDR2 sequences are LNHDA and SQIVND (reference sequence). The CDR3 consists of 13 residues.

This clone was found a few times. The rearrangement uses TRBV5-1 and TRBJ1-1; 7 bases fit TRBD1. Germline-derived CDR1 and CDR2 are SGHRS and YFSETQ. The CDR3 has 14 amino acids. The ends lost 0 bases at V and 7 bases at J; junction bases unmatched: 6. CDR3 nucleotides: TGCGCCAGCAGCTTGGCCCAAGGACAGGATGAAGCTTTCTTT. Protein: CASSLAQGQDEAFF.

V usage is TRBV30 and J usage is TRBJ2-7; 9 bases are a match to TRBD2. V shed 1 base, J shed 3 bases, and the junction held 7 bases outside the gene matches. This CDR3 comprises 15 residues. In germline, CDR1 is GTSNPN, CDR2 SVGIG (reference sequence). Here the CDR3 reads CAWSAGTSIIYEQYF. The CDR3 region has the DNA TGTGCCTGGAGTGCCGGGACTAGCATAATCTACGAGCAGTACTTC.

CDR3 region: CASSLWGSGLPYEQYF. The CDR3, as DNA: TGTGCCAGCAGTTTATGGGGGAGCGGTCTCCCCTACGAGCAGTACTTC. The J gene is TRBJ2-7, the V gene TRBV28, with D perhaps TRBD2 (5 bases). The CDR3 covers 16 residues. Germline lookup yields CDR1 MDHEN and CDR2 SYDVKM. V was trimmed by 0 bases and J by 2 bases, leaving 14 bases between them.

This clone was seen a few times. The J gene is TRBJ2-1, the V gene TRBV5-5; TRBD2 matches at 8 bases. J was trimmed by 8 bases and V by 4 bases; bases with no gene match: 8. Germline V lookup: CDR1 SGHKS, CDR2 YYEKEE (reference sequence). The CDR3 covers 14 residues. CDR3 DNA: TGTGCCAGCAGCACCTCGGGACTAGTCTATGAGCAGTTCTTC. Its translation is CASSTSGLVYEQFF.

This clone was seen once. The chain uses TRBV19 and TRBJ2-7; D possibly corresponds to TRBD2 (6 bases). V shed 3 bases and J shed 2 bases, with 11 bases lying between them. Per the germline V gene, CDR1 is LNHDA and CDR2 is SQIVND (reference sequence). This CDR3 is 14 amino acids long. CDR3 coding DNA: TGTGCCAGTAGTATCGGGACTGGAACCTACGAGCAGTACTTC. This encodes CASSIGTGTYEQYF.

The rearrangement uses TRBV9 and TRBJ1-4; possible D gene TRBD1, 6 bases. V was cut by 0 bases and J by 5 bases, with 17 bases left in between. The germline CDR1 and CDR2 sequences are SGDLS and YYNGEE. There are 17 residues in the CDR3. CDR3 amino acids: CASSVVRDKVPNEKLFF. DNA for the CDR3: TGTGCCAGCAGCGTAGTAAGGGACAAGGTACCGAATGAAAAACTGTTTTTT.

This clone was seen once. The V and J genes are TRBV19 and TRBJ1-5; the match to TRBD1 covers 10 bases. V was pared by 6 bases and J by 7 bases, with 9 bases of the junction left unmatched. Germline V gene lookup returns CDR1 LNHDA and CDR2 SQIVND (reference sequence). The CDR3 runs to 15 residues. The CDR3 nucleotides are TGTGCCAGTAGACGGCGCGGGGACAGGGGCCAGCCCCAGCATTTT. It encodes CASRRRGDRGQPQHF.

This chain links TRBV6-6 with TRBJ1-5, with 9 bases lining up with TRBD1. The trim removed 8 bases at V and 6 bases at J, leaving 5 bases unmatched. The CDR3 runs 13 residues. Germline CDR1 is MNHNY and CDR2 is SVGAGI (reference sequence). The chain's CDR3 is CASSRDRVQPQHF. CDR3 coding DNA: TGTGCCAGCTCCCGGGACAGGGTTCAGCCCCAGCATTTT.